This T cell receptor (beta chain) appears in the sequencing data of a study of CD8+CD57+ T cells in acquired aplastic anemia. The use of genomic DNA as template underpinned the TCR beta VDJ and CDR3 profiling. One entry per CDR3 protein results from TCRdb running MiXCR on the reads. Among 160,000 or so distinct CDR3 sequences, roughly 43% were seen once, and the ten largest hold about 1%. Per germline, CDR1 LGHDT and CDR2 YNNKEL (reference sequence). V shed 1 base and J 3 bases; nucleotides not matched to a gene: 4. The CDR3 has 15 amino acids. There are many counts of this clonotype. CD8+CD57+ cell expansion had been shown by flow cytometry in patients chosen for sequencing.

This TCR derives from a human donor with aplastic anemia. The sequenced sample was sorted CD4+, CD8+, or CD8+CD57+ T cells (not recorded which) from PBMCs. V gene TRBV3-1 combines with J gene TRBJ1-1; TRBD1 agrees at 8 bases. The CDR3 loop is CASSQGTGWDTEAFF. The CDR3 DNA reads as TGTGCCAGCAGCCAAGGGACAGGGTGGGACACTGAAGCTTTCTTT.